This paragraph covers one TCR beta chain sequence. The V gene's germline CDR1 is LNHDA and CDR2 SQIVND (reference sequence). CDR3 length: 11 amino acids. V was pared by 4 bases and J by 6 bases, with 7 bases between. This sample was taken from a study of T cell changes during pregnancy in multiple sclerosis. The repertoire was sequenced with immunoSEQ multiplex PCR; TCRdb's copy has only in-frame clones and lacks some. Among tens of thousands of clones, roughly 90% were seen once, and the ten largest hold about 0.91%. V usage is TRBV19 and J usage is TRBJ2-7; D gene uncertain. This material consisted of peripheral blood, taken before pregnancy. This TCR was recovered from a female donor with multiple sclerosis, enrolled in a pregnancy study. The CDR3 region has the DNA TGTGCCAGTAGTAGGCCGGGCGAGCAGTACTTC. This gives the protein CASSRPGEQYF.